The TCR beta chain under discussion was sequenced for a study of technical replicates of blood from a few donors. V dropped 5 bases and J dropped 10; count of bases not matched to a gene: 12. CDR1 is SGHDN and CDR2 is FVKESK in the germline V gene. This CDR3 contains 15 residues. TCRdb keeps only in-frame clones here, not all; method: immunoSEQ multiplex PCR. The sample lists around 76,000 clones; 80% to 95% were seen once. The sequenced material came from T cells isolated from PBMCs. This receptor was taken from a human donor in good health. The chain has TRBV14 and TRBJ2-3, with 10 positions matching TRBD1. CDR3 residues: CASSRSTGGFSPQYF. The CDR3 DNA is TGTGCCAGCAGCAGATCGACAGGGGGCTTTTCTCCGCAGTATTTT.